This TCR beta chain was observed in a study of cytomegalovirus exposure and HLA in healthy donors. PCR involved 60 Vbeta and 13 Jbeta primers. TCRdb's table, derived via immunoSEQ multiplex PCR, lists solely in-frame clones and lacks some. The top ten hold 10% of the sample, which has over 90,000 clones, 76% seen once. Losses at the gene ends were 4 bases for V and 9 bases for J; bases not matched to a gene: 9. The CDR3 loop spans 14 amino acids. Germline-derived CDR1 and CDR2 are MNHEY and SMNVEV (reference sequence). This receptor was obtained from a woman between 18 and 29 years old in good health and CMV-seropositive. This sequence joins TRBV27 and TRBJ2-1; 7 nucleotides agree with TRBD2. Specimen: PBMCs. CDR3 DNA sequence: TGTGCCAGCAGTTCCACGGAGGGCGGGAGTGAGCAGTTCTTC. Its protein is CASSSTEGGSEQFF.